The clone carrying this T cell receptor (beta chain) came up a few times. The antigen remains undetermined. This CDR3 region has 14 residues. V lost 8 bases to trimming and J lost 3 bases, with 16 bases between them. Germline assignment: CDR1 SEHNR and CDR2 FQNEAQ (reference sequence). Constant-segment primers served in 5'RACE that generated TCR alpha and TCR beta cDNA libraries bearing sample barcodes and UMIs. TCRdb redid the calling of the 5' RACE reads with MiXCR, one entry per CDR3 protein. The table lists around 110,000 distinct CDR3 sequences, 9.5% to 15% of them singletons, with around 26% in the top ten. These data are taken from a study of T-cell memory formation after mild COVID-19. For the study at large: Each donor largely had its own TCR clusters.

Study observations and caveats: There was no confirmation that second-wave clones peaking on day 37 were SARS-CoV-2 specific.

The receptor comes from an adult woman who had mild COVID-19 (a few samples of this study predate the infection). Cell type and time point are not known. Material for sequencing was PBMCs or a T cell subset sorted from them (not recorded which). The chain employs TRBV7-9 and TRBJ1-2; D remains unclear. This chain's CDR3 is CASLGFLKDYGYTF. CDR3 DNA: TGTGCCAGCCTCGGGTTTCTAAAGGACTATGGCTACACCTTC.